These T cell receptor beta chains were read from a single sample in a study of identical twins. TCRdb fed the 5' RACE reads into MiXCR, producing one record per CDR3 protein. The sample comprises around 550,000 distinct CDR3 sequences, roughly 15% of which are singletons, and 0.44% rests with the top ten. These data are also associated with another study on yellow fever vaccine responses in identical twins.

Sequenced material: CD4+ T cells sorted from blood. Source of these receptors: a woman younger than 35 in good health. CDR3s include the opening cysteine and the closing phenylalanine or tryptophan. Fields, in order: clone size, D gene, V gene, J gene, CDR3 DNA, CDR3 protein. D genes are given only for firm matches. Size tells how often a clone was seen (once, few, many) or the class of an expanded clone, and some rows leave it out.

>.|TRBD2|TRBV5-1|TRBJ2-3
TGCGCCAGCAGCGGATCAGCGGGGAAATACACAGATACGCAGTATTTT
CASSGSAGKYTDTQYF
>.|TRBD1|TRBV6-1|TRBJ1-4
TGTGCCAGCAGGGAGTGGGGACAGGGCGTTGAAAAACTGTTTTTT
CASREWGQGVEKLFF
>.|TRBD2|TRBV12-3/TRBV12-4|TRBJ2-2
TGTGCCAGCAGCGGCGGGAGACCCAACACCGGGGAGCTGTTTTTT
CASSGGRPNTGELFF
>few|TRBD2|TRBV7-2|TRBJ2-7
TGTGCCAGCAGCTTTGGGACTAGCATCTACGAGCAGTACTTC
CASSFGTSIYEQYF
>few|TRBD1|TRBV12-3/TRBV12-4|TRBJ2-1
TGTGCCAGCAGTTTGCCGACAGGGGTGAGCTCCTACAATGAGCAGTTCTTC
CASSLPTGVSSYNEQFF
>.|.|TRBV28|TRBJ1-4
TGTGCCAGCAGCTCTAATGGACAGACTAATGAAAAACTGTTTTTT
CASSSNGQTNEKLFF
>.|TRBD1|TRBV2|TRBJ1-2
TGTGCCAGCAGCACAACAGGGGAAGCTGGCTACACCTTC
CASSTTGEAGYTF
>.|TRBD2|TRBV20-1|TRBJ2-2
TGCAGTGCTAGCAGCGGGAATGCGAACACCGGGGAGCTGTTTTTT
CSASSGNANTGELFF
>many|TRBD2|TRBV24-1|TRBJ2-1
TGTGCCACCGGGGCGGGAGGCTCCTACAATGAGCAGTTCTTC
CATGAGGSYNEQFF
>few|.|TRBV20-1|TRBJ1-5
TGCTGTGCTAGATCTGATACAGCATACAATCAGCCCCAGCATTTT
CCARSDTAYNQPQHF
>.|TRBD1|TRBV12-3/TRBV12-4|TRBJ2-2
TGTGCCAGTCAGACAGGGGTTAAAACCGGGGAGCTGTTTTTT
CASQTGVKTGELFF
>few|.|TRBV5-4|TRBJ2-1
TGTGCCAGCAGCTTGGGCAAGGGGTCCTACAATGAGCAGTTCTTC
CASSLGKGSYNEQFF
>many|.|TRBV12-3/TRBV12-4|TRBJ1-6
TGTGCCAGCTCCGATAGCTCCTATAATTCACCCCTCCACTTT
CASSDSSYNSPLHF
>.|TRBD1|TRBV5-1|TRBJ1-2
TGCGCCAGCCACGACAGGGGGCTTGGGGGCTACACCTTC
CASHDRGLGGYTF
>many|.|TRBV5-1|TRBJ2-5
TGCGCCAGCAGCTTGACGCCGGGGTATTACGAGACCCAGTACTTC
CASSLTPGYYETQYF
>few|.|TRBV27|TRBJ1-1
TGTGCCAGCAGTCCATGGGGGAGGATGAACACTGAAGCTTTCTTT
CASSPWGRMNTEAFF
>few|TRBD2|TRBV7-2|TRBJ2-1
TGTGCCAGCAGCCTTAGCGGGGGGTACTTCAATGAGCAGTTCTTC
CASSLSGGYFNEQFF
>.|TRBD2|TRBV4-2|TRBJ2-7
TGTGCCAGCAGCCAAAGGCCGCTAGCGGGATGGGGGGACCACGAGCAGTACTTC
CASSQRPLAGWGDHEQYF
>few|.|TRBV5-1|TRBJ2-3
TGCGCCAGCAGCTTGGGTACAGGTCGAGGTGGAGATACGCAGTATTTT
CASSLGTGRGGDTQYF
>.|TRBD2|TRBV19|TRBJ2-2
TGTGCCAGTAGTATATTGGCTAGCGGGGGGACGACCGGGGAGCTGTTTTTT
CASSILASGGTTGELFF
>.|TRBD1|TRBV3-1|TRBJ2-6
TGTGCCAGCAGCCCCCAGGGGGCAGGTGGGGCCAACGTCCTGACTTTC
CASSPQGAGGANVLTF
>few|.|TRBV28|TRBJ2-7
TGTGCCAGCACCAAATACTCCTACGAGCAGTACTTC
CASTKYSYEQYF
>many|TRBD2|TRBV5-5|TRBJ2-1
TGTGCCAGCAGCCCCCTAGCGGGGGGGACCAATGAGCAGTTCTTC
CASSPLAGGTNEQFF
>few|.|TRBV5-4|TRBJ2-3
TGTGCCAGCAGCTTCGGGCAGGGTAACACAGATACGCAGTATTTT
CASSFGQGNTDTQYF
>few|.|TRBV10-3|TRBJ2-1
TGTGCCATCAGCCGGAGGGGGGGCCGGGACAACGACAATGAGCAGTTCTTC
CAISRRGGRDNDNEQFF